The 32 T cell receptor beta chains below come from one sample, sequenced in a study of blood T cells in healthy people across ages (dated by TCRdb to about 2015). The library was prepared using 5' RACE. Reads for this sample came from an Illumina HiSeq 2500. A second PCR of about 7 to 12 cycles was run with a J-beta primer mix and a sample-barcoded 5' primer. TCRdb reran the public reads through fastp at Q25 and MiXCR, keeping productive beta chains. Every entry covers one CDR3 protein and lists the most common genes and DNA from its rows. Within this sample are more than 700,000 distinct CDR3 sequences, with about 46% of them counted one time only. The top ten constitute around 18% of the sample. Sequencing used blood. These receptors were obtained from a man of 80 years or more in good health.

This chain uses TRBV7-2 with TRBJ2-7; 13 bases map to TRBD2. The CDR3 extends over 19 amino acids. Germline V gene sequence: CDR1 SGHTA, CDR2 FQGNSA. V lost 4 bases, J lost 4 bases, and 16 bases stayed unmatched. The CDR3 nucleotides read TGTGCCAGCAGCTCATCCATTACCGGGACTAGCGGGATGGCTTACGAGCAGTACTTC. This translates into CASSSSITGTSGMAYEQYF. Variable domain in full (rest from reference TRBV7-2 and TRBJ2-7): GAGVSQSPSNKVTEKGKDVELRCDPISGHTALYWYRQSLGQGLEFLIYFQGNSAPDKSGLPSDRFSAERTGGSVSTLTIQRTQQEDSAVYLCASSSSITGTSGMAYEQYFGPGTRLTVT.

The chain recombines TRBV10-3 with TRBJ1-4; 9 bases map to TRBD1. The CDR3 contains 15 residues. Germline trimming cut 2 bases from V and 10 bases from J; bases unmatched to any gene: 8. Germline CDR1 reads ENHRY; CDR2 reads SYGVKD. This CDR3 is CAISEEQGALGKLFF. CDR3 nucleotide sequence: TGTGCCATCAGTGAGGAACAGGGGGCCCTTGGAAAACTGTTTTTT.

The genes are TRBV10-3 and TRBJ1-2, with D unresolved. This CDR3 comprises 16 residues. The germline V gene encodes CDR1 ENHRY and CDR2 SYGVKD. The ends were cut back, 2 bases at V and 2 bases at J, with 15 bases in the middle. The DNA of the CDR3 is TGTGCCATCAGTGAGCCCGCCGGGCAGGCCAACTATGGCTACACCTTC. The encoded protein is CAISEPAGQANYGYTF.

This chain links TRBV2 with TRBJ2-1, with a weak D call TRBD1 (6 bases). The CDR3 runs 15 residues. CDR1 SNHLY and CDR2 FYNNEI come from the germline V gene. The V end lost 6 bases, the J end lost 0 bases, and 12 bases lay between the germline ends. CDR3 loop: CASSPRGFSYNEQFF. DNA of the CDR3: TGTGCCAGCAGCCCTAGGGGGTTCTCCTACAATGAGCAGTTCTTC. Looking up the rest from reference TRBV2 and TRBJ2-1 gives the full variable domain: EPEVTQTPSHQVTQMGQEVILRCVPISNHLYFYWYRQILGQKVEFLVSFYNNEISEKSEIFDDQFSVERPDGSNFTLKIRSTKLEDSAMYFCASSPRGFSYNEQFFGPGTRLTVL.

The chain recombines TRBV5-1 with TRBJ2-3; 7 bases align to TRBD1. The CDR3 is 17 residues long. The junction had 7 bases not matched to a gene; V was cut back by 0 bases and J by 0 bases. Germline lookup yields CDR1 SGHRS and CDR2 YFSETQ. In DNA, the CDR3 is TGCGCCAGCAGCTTGGGAAGACAGGGCTCTAGCACAGATACGCAGTATTTT. Protein product: CASSLGRQGSSTDTQYF.

This clonotype came up many times. This may come from a read error, since a much larger clone is one base off. The genes are TRBV25-1 and TRBJ2-5, with D possibly TRBD1 on 5 matching bases. This CDR3 comprises 11 residues. Germline CDR1 is MGHDK and CDR2 is SYGVNS. V dropped 8 bases and J dropped 11 bases, with 15 bases sitting between them. The CDR3 DNA is TGTGCCAGCTTAGGGGTTAATGAGCAGTACTTC. As protein: CASLGVNEQYF.

DNA of the CDR3: TGTGCCAGCAGTCCCATTGGGGACAGGGTCTATGGCTACACCTTC. Translating it yields CASSPIGDRVYGYTF. This chain connects TRBV27 to TRBJ1-2, with 9 bases fitting TRBD1. Germline V gene data show CDR1 as MNHEY and CDR2 as SMNVEV (reference sequence). With 5 bases clipped from V and 4 bases from J, the junction kept 8 bases outside the gene matches. This CDR3 region has 15 residues.

With regard to this clonotype: The junction does not match germline at one end; this may be a read error. The V gene is TRBV7-9, the J gene TRBJ2-7; D unresolved. CDR1 is SEHNR and CDR2 is FQNEAQ in the germline V gene (reference sequence). This CDR3 has 14 residues. CDR3 in DNA: TGTGCCAGCAGCGTAGCTTCACCATACAATGAGCAGTACTTC. It translates to CASSVASPYNEQYF.

The gene calls are TRBV20-1 and TRBJ2-1; 13 bases map to TRBD2. Germline CDR1 DFQATT, CDR2 SNEGSKA (reference sequence). V gave up 5 bases and J gave up 5 bases; unmatched junction bases: 6. The CDR3 is made up of 15 amino acids. Written as DNA, the CDR3 is TGCAGTGCTTGGACTAGCGGGGGAGGGAACAATGAGCAGTTCTTC. Translating it yields CSAWTSGGGNNEQFF.

Comments on this clonotype: The junction differs from germline at one of its ends, possibly a read error. The genes are TRBV7-3 and TRBJ2-1; TRBD2 agrees at 9 bases. Germline CDR1 is SGHTA and CDR2 is FQGTGA. CDR3 size: 17 residues. The CDR3 coding sequence is TGTGACAGCAGCTTAGGTCATGGGGCTAGCGGGATATTTGAGCAGTTCTTC. The encoded protein is CDSSLGHGASGIFEQFF.

This clonotype came up many times. The junction differs from germline at one of its ends, possibly a read error. V and J are TRBV28 and TRBJ2-5, with TRBD2 matching 13 bases. Germline lookup yields CDR1 MDHEN and CDR2 SYDVKM. This CDR3 has 15 amino acids. The CDR3 sequence: CASSFGLAGVETQYF. CDR3 bases: TGCGCCAGCAGCTTCGGACTAGCGGGAGTGGAGACCCAGTACTTC.

This clonotype occurred a few times. This chain connects TRBV29-1 to TRBJ2-3; D perhaps matches TRBD2 (6 bases). Germline CDR1 reads SQVTM; CDR2 reads ANQGSEA. CDR3 length: 14 amino acids. V was shortened by 7 bases and J by 1 base, with 15 bases between the two germline ends. The DNA for the CDR3 is TGCAGCGACAGTGGGGGAGGAGGCACAGATACGCAGTATTTT. Translation: CSDSGGGGTDTQYF.

This clonotype was recorded at least ten times. This sequence joins TRBV29-1 and TRBJ2-7, with 7 bases lining up with TRBD1. The J segment lost 6 bases and the V segment lost 6 bases, leaving 11 bases of the junction unmatched. The CDR3 contains 13 residues. Germline V CDR1 and CDR2: SQVTM, ANQGSEA. For the CDR3, the DNA is TGCAGCGTCGCGGACAGGCAGAATCGCGAGCAGTACTTC. This encodes CSVADRQNREQYF.

A few counts support this clonotype. The J gene is TRBJ2-3, the V gene TRBV7-6; 8 bases are a match to TRBD2. The V segment lost 3 bases and the J segment 5 bases; nucleotides outside the gene matches: 4. Germline assignment: CDR1 SGHVS and CDR2 FNYEAQ. CDR3 length: 14 amino acids. The CDR3 here is CASSFGGGIDTQYF. The CDR3, as DNA: TGTGCCAGCAGCTTCGGCGGGGGGATAGATACGCAGTATTTT. The full variable domain, with the rest looked up from reference TRBV7-6 and TRBJ2-3, is GAGVSQSPRYKVTKRGQDVALRCDPISGHVSLYWYRQALGQGPEFLTYFNYEAQQDKSGLPNDRFSAERPEGSISTLTIQRTEQRDSAMYRCASSFGGGIDTQYFGPGTRLTVL.

V and J are TRBV5-4 and TRBJ1-2, with D possibly matching TRBD1 (6 bases). The CDR3 consists of 14 residues. With 4 bases removed from V and 2 bases from J, the gap between germline ends came to 12 bases. The V gene's germline CDR1 is SGHNT and CDR2 YYREEE (reference sequence). CDR3 sequence: CASSRQVSNYGYTF. The CDR3, as DNA: TGTGCCAGCAGCCGACAGGTTTCCAACTATGGCTACACCTTC.

The J gene is TRBJ1-6, the V gene TRBV12-3 or TRBV12-4, with a tentative D call TRBD1 (6 bases). The CDR3 loop spans 13 amino acids. Trimming took off 8 bases at V and 10 bases at J, with 15 bases between the two ends. The CDR3: CASGSTGQSPLHF. The DNA of the CDR3 is TGTGCCAGCGGATCGACAGGCCAATCACCCCTCCACTTT.

Comment on this clonotype: A much larger clone is a single base away; this may be a read error. The chain couples TRBV29-1 to TRBJ2-1; tentatively, D is TRBD1 (6 bases). The length of the CDR3 is 15 residues. Between the trimmed V and J ends, which lost 0 bases and 10 bases, there was a span of 19 bases. Germline values: CDR1 SQVTM, CDR2 ANQGSEA. The CDR3 reads CSVEDLGRGSYEQFF. For the CDR3, the DNA is TGCAGCGTTGAAGATCTAGGCAGGGGTTCCTACGAGCAGTTCTTC.

CDR3 loop: CASSYSIGEHHQETQYF. In DNA form, the CDR3 reads TGTGCCAGCAGTTACTCGATCGGGGAACACCACCAAGAGACCCAGTACTTC. The chain couples TRBV6-5 to TRBJ2-5, with TRBD2 as a possible D gene (5 bases). The germline V gene has CDR1 MNHEY and CDR2 SVGAGI. Between the trimmed V and J ends, which lost 0 bases and 0 bases, there was a span of 14 bases. The CDR3 is made up of 17 amino acids.

CDR3 protein: CASSGGTPPNEQYF. CDR3 nucleotides: TGTGCCAGCAGTGGCGGGACTCCTCCCAACGAGCAGTACTTC. The chain combines TRBV6-2 or TRBV6-3 with TRBJ2-7; D may be TRBD2 (6 bases). V dropped 5 bases and J dropped 5 bases, with 16 bases sitting between them. The V gene's germline CDR1 is MNHEY and CDR2 SVGEGT. The CDR3 contains 14 residues.

The chain combines TRBV29-1 with TRBJ2-7; TRBD1 agrees at 10 bases. Germline-derived CDR1 and CDR2 are SQVTM and ANQGSEA. The trim removed 6 bases at V and 2 bases at J, leaving 7 bases unmatched. This CDR3 comprises 14 residues. The CDR3, as DNA: TGCAGCGTCGGCCGGGACAGGGGTCCCTACGAGCAGTACTTC. Translating gives CSVGRDRGPYEQYF.

The CDR3 sequence is CASSTTSGATGELFF. CDR3 DNA: TGTGCCAGCTCCACGACTAGCGGAGCGACCGGGGAGCTGTTTTTT. The chain has TRBV4-2 and TRBJ2-2, with TRBD2 matching over 9 bases. The CDR3 runs 15 residues. Germline V CDR1 and CDR2: LGHNA, YNFKEQ. J gave up 5 bases and V 8 bases, and 9 bases lay outside the gene matches.

The chain uses TRBV4-1 and TRBJ1-4; 7 bases are a match to TRBD1. From germline, CDR1 is MGHRA and CDR2 YSYEKL. The CDR3 is 15 amino acids. V trimming: 0 bases; J trimming: 8 bases; junction bases outside the gene matches: 6. The CDR3 DNA reads as TGCGCCAGCAGCCAAGATCTAGAACAGGGGGAAAAACTGTTTTTT. As protein: CASSQDLEQGEKLFF.

A word on this clonotype: This may stem from a read error, because a much larger clone lies one nucleotide away. The rearrangement joins TRBV4-3 to TRBJ2-7; perhaps TRBD2 as D (5 bases). Germline V gene lookup returns CDR1 LGHNA and CDR2 YSLEER. The CDR3 runs to 15 residues. The CDR3 DNA follows: TGCGCCGGCAGCCAAGCTGCTGGGAGCTCCTACGAGCAGTACTTC. Protein sequence: CAGSQAAGSSYEQYF.

The rearrangement joins TRBV7-2 to TRBJ1-2; D is ambiguous. V was pared by 5 bases and J by 4 bases, with 14 bases between. CDR1 and CDR2 (germline): SGHTA, FQGNSA. The CDR3 extends over 14 amino acids. CDR3 sequence (DNA): TGTGCCAGCAGCCGAGATAGCTCCTTCTATGGCTACACCTTC. Encoded protein: CASSRDSSFYGYTF.

This rearrangement joins TRBV24-1 to TRBJ2-1; the D gene is possibly TRBD2 (5 bases). Trimming shortened V by 4 bases and J by 12 bases, and 18 bases separated the two germline ends. The CDR3 sequence is 14 residues long. Germline V gene sequence: CDR1 KGHDR, CDR2 SFDVKD. CDR3 in DNA: TGTGCCACCAGTGAATCTGGACTTCTCCCGCCGCAGTTCTTC. Its translation: CATSESGLLPPQFF.

This clonotype appeared a few times. V is TRBV7-2 and J is TRBJ2-6; the D is unclear. This CDR3 spans 15 amino acids. Germline V gene lookup returns CDR1 SGHTA and CDR2 FQGNSA. The V gene lost 5 bases and the J gene lost 3 bases, with 11 bases spanning the gap. CDR3 sequence (DNA): TGTGCCAGCAGCCGCCCCGGATTTGGGGCCAACGTCCTGACTTTC. Its translation is CASSRPGFGANVLTF. Filled out from reference TRBV7-2 and TRBJ2-6, the complete variable domain reads GAGVSQSPSNKVTEKGKDVELRCDPISGHTALYWYRQSLGQGLEFLIYFQGNSAPDKSGLPSDRFSAERTGGSVSTLTIQRTQQEDSAVYLCASSRPGFGANVLTFGAGSRLTVL.

This clonotype has ten or more counts. This rearrangement joins TRBV6-2 or TRBV6-3 to TRBJ2-7; D call uncertain. The CDR3 spans 14 residues. In germline, CDR1 is MNHEY, CDR2 SVGEGT. Trimming pared 7 bases from V and 0 bases from J, leaving 13 bases between. The CDR3 region is CASKTGVLSYEQYF. The CDR3, as DNA: TGTGCCAGCAAAACTGGGGTCCTCTCCTACGAGCAGTACTTC.

This clonotype has a handful of counts. The gene calls are TRBV5-1 and TRBJ1-4, with D possibly being TRBD1 (5 bases). V shed 1 base and J shed 6 bases, with 10 bases lying between them. The germline gives CDR1 SGHRS, CDR2 YFSETQ. The CDR3 covers 14 residues. The DNA of the CDR3 is TGCGCCAGCAGCTTGCAGGGAGCCGATGAAAAACTGTTTTTT. Its protein product is CASSLQGADEKLFF.

This clonotype showed up just a few times. V is TRBV7-9 and J is TRBJ1-1; no clear D. The CDR3 sequence is 13 residues long. Germline CDR1 is SEHNR and CDR2 is FQNEAQ (reference sequence). V lost 4 bases to trimming and J lost 3 bases, with 9 bases between them. The CDR3, as DNA: TGTGCCAGCAGCTCCGCACTAGACACTGAAGCTTTCTTT. Its protein is CASSSALDTEAFF.

The chain joins TRBV11-3 to TRBJ2-5; 7 bases are a match to TRBD1. This CDR3 has 14 residues. Germline V gives CDR1 SGHNT, CDR2 YENEEA. The V and J ends lost 4 bases and 11 bases, in that order; junction bases with no gene match: 13. DNA of the CDR3: TGTGCCAGCAGCTCTACAGGGGTCGTCCATGGGCAGTACTTC. Its protein product is CASSSTGVVHGQYF.

The V gene is TRBV5-6, the J gene TRBJ2-1, with D possibly being TRBD2 (5 bases). From germline, CDR1 is SGHDT and CDR2 YYEEEE. The CDR3 length is 14 residues. The V gene lost 3 bases and the J gene lost 5 bases, with 12 bases spanning the gap. In nucleotides, the CDR3 is TGTGCCAGCAGCTCCGGGGTCCACGACAATGAGCAGTTCTTC. Translation: CASSSGVHDNEQFF. The full variable domain, completed using reference TRBV5-6 and TRBJ2-1, is DAGVTQSPTHLIKTRGQQVTLRCSPKSGHDTVSWYQQALGQGPQFIFQYYEEEERQRGNFPDRFSGHQFPNYSSELNVNALLLGDSALYLCASSSGVHDNEQFFGPGTRLTVL.

The rearrangement uses TRBV6-5 and TRBJ1-2, with TRBD1 matching over 10 bases. CDR3 length equals 13 residues. The germline gives CDR1 MNHEY, CDR2 SVGAGI. V gave up 5 bases and J gave up 10 bases; unmatched junction bases: 7. The CDR3 DNA follows: TGTGCCAGCAGTCGGACAGGGGGGCGAGACTACACCTTC. It translates to CASSRTGGRDYTF.